The 3 T cell receptor beta chains below were found in one sample sequenced in a study of T cell clonality in common variable immunodeficiency. Here immunoSEQ multiplex PCR was the method, and the copy in TCRdb shows in-frame clones only, minus some. This sample has 35,000 to 55,000 clones, each found more than once. Sequenced sample: peripheral blood mononuclear cells. These TCRs come from a person aged 18 to 70 in good health.

This clone showed up many times. The CDR3 is cut off 3 residues early in the read; its end comes from the germline J gene. The chain recombines TRBV12-3 or TRBV12-4 with TRBJ1-2; possibly TRBD1 for D (5 bases). Trimming stripped 3 bases from V and 6 bases from J, with 17 bases between. The length of the CDR3 is 15 residues. CDR3 sequence: CASSLSPAPGDGYTF. CDR3 DNA, as far as it was read: TGTGCCAGCAGTTTGTCCCCGGCCCCGGGGGATGGC.

This clone was detected ten times or more. From the germline J gene comes the end of the CDR3, since the read stops 3 residues before it. The V and J genes are TRBV30 and TRBJ2-1; 7 bases agree with TRBD2. Losses at the gene ends were 2 bases for V and 7 bases for J; bases not matched to a gene: 17. The CDR3 is 17 amino acids. Germline V gene sequence: CDR1 GTSNPN, CDR2 SVGIG (reference sequence). The CDR3 bases that were read are TGTGCCTGGAGTTCCCGTCGACTAGCAAGTTTGAGAAATGAG. Protein product: CAWSSRRLASLRNE. The complete CDR3 sequence is CAWSSRRLASLRNEQFF.

This clone has at least ten counts. The read falls 3 residues short of the CDR3 end, and the missing part is taken from the germline J gene. The chain employs TRBV5-1 and TRBJ2-3; D remains ambiguous. The ends were cut back, 5 bases at V and 0 bases at J, with 10 bases in the middle. The CDR3 runs to 14 residues. Germline V gene sequence: CDR1 SGHRS, CDR2 YFSETQ. CDR3 residues: CASRPDTSTDTQYF. CDR3 DNA, as far as it was read: TGCGCCAGCAGACCAGACACTAGCACAGATACG.